Listed here are 20 T cell receptor beta chains from one sample, sequenced in a study of cytomegalovirus exposure and HLA in healthy donors. Amplification used 60 Vbeta primers and 13 Jbeta primers. Libraries were prepared by immunoSEQ multiplex PCR; TCRdb keeps only in-frame clonotypes and omits some of them. The sample lists over 200,000 clones; roughly four fifths were seen once. The sequenced sample was PBMCs. These TCRs come from a woman between 35 and 50 years old in good health and CMV-seronegative.

The CDR3 loop is CASSEGHSSYEQYF. CDR3 bases: TGTGCCAGCAGCGAAGGACATAGCTCCTACGAGCAGTACTTC. This chain connects TRBV7-2 to TRBJ2-7, with D possibly matching TRBD1 (5 bases). Trimming took 5 bases from V and 0 from J, leaving 11 bases between them. There are 14 residues in the CDR3. Germline-derived CDR1 and CDR2 are SGHTA and FQGNSA.

In this sample, this clone turned up once. J is TRBJ1-1 and V is TRBV15; 8 bases fit TRBD1. The V gene end was trimmed by 0 bases and the J gene end by 4 bases; junction bases not matched to a gene: 4. The CDR3 has 15 amino acids. Germline CDR1 is LNHNV and CDR2 is YYDKDF (reference sequence). CDR3 loop: CATSRERDRSTEAFF. The CDR3 region has the DNA TGTGCCACCAGCAGAGAACGGGACAGGAGCACTGAAGCTTTCTTT. The variable domain in full, with the rest retrieved from reference TRBV15 and TRBJ1-1, is DAMVIQNPRYQVTQFGKPVTLSCSQTLNHNVMYWYQQKSSQAPKLLFHYYDKDFNNEADTPDNFQSRRPNTSFCFLDIRSPGLGDTAMYLCATSRERDRSTEAFFGQGTRLTVV.

The J gene is TRBJ1-2, the V gene TRBV5-1, with 7 bases aligning to TRBD1. The CDR3 is 12 amino acids. Germline loops: CDR1 SGHRS, CDR2 YFSETQ. Trimming removed 2 bases from V and 8 bases from J; junction bases left unmatched: 3. The CDR3 is CASSFTGEGYTF. The CDR3 nucleotides read TGCGCCAGCAGCTTCACAGGGGAAGGCTACACCTTC. Together with reference TRBV5-1 and TRBJ1-2, the CDR3 gives the full variable domain: KAGVTQTPRYLIKTRGQQVTLSCSPISGHRSVSWYQQTPGQGLQFLFEYFSETQRNKGNFPGRFSGRQFSNSRSEMNVSTLELGDSALYLCASSFTGEGYTFGSGTRLTVV.

The chain couples TRBV2 to TRBJ2-2; 8 bases are a match to TRBD2. In germline, CDR1 is SNHLY, CDR2 FYNNEI. This CDR3 comprises 13 residues. Trimming took 8 bases from V and 6 from J; bases not matched to a gene: 5. CDR3 loop: CASGIAGSGELFF. CDR3 nucleotide sequence: TGTGCCAGCGGAATAGCGGGGTCCGGGGAGCTGTTTTTT.

This chain uses TRBV7-9 with TRBJ2-5, with D possibly being TRBD2 (5 bases). Trimming removed 5 bases from V and 5 bases from J, with 21 bases in between. This CDR3 region has 16 residues. The germline CDR1 and CDR2 sequences are SEHNR and FQNEAQ (reference sequence). CDR3 sequence reads: CASSPGYRQPGETQYF. The CDR3 coding sequence is TGTGCCAGCAGCCCCGGATATAGGCAGCCGGGGGAGACCCAGTACTTC.

This sequence joins TRBV7-2 and TRBJ2-1; 7 bases are shared with TRBD1. Germline loops: CDR1 SGHTA, CDR2 FQGNSA. The CDR3 is 15 residues long. J gave up 4 bases and V 9 bases, and 12 bases lay outside the gene matches. Here the CDR3 DNA reads TGTGCCAGTAGAGCAATCGGACAGGTTTACAATGAGCAGTTCTTC. Translation gives CASRAIGQVYNEQFF.

This chain joins TRBV5-5 and TRBJ1-1; 8 nucleotides agree with TRBD1. Germline trimming cut 4 bases from V and 4 bases from J; bases unmatched to any gene: 3. Germline V gene sequence: CDR1 SGHKS, CDR2 YYEKEE (reference sequence). The CDR3 spans 13 residues. This chain's CDR3 is CASSHGTGTEAFF. DNA for the CDR3: TGTGCCAGCAGCCACGGGACAGGCACTGAAGCTTTCTTT.

This chain joins TRBV6-6 and TRBJ1-2; no clear D gene. Germline CDR1 and CDR2: MNHNY and SVGAGI (reference sequence). V was cut by 2 bases and J by 4 bases, with 14 bases left in between. This CDR3 comprises 15 residues. The CDR3 DNA reads TGTGCCAGCAGTTACGCAGGTCCCCCCATCTATGGCTACACCTTC. It translates to CASSYAGPPIYGYTF.

This chain connects TRBV29-1 to TRBJ1-1, with TRBD1 as a possible D gene (5 bases). The germline gives CDR1 SQVTM, CDR2 ANQGSEA. This CDR3 contains 16 residues. V shed 1 base and J shed 3 bases, with 18 bases lying between them. The CDR3 coding sequence is TGCAGCGTTGAAGGAAGGGGCCGGTTCAGACACACTGAAGCTTTCTTT. It codes for CSVEGRGRFRHTEAFF.

The table lists this clone with a count of one. V usage is TRBV11-1 and J usage is TRBJ1-2; no clear D. Per germline, CDR1 SGHAT and CDR2 FQDESV (reference sequence). Trimming left V 2 bases short and J 1 base short, with 11 bases between. The CDR3 sequence is 15 residues long. Written as DNA, the CDR3 is TGTGCCAGCAGCTTAACAGACAATTATAACTATGGCTACACCTTC. Amino acids: CASSLTDNYNYGYTF.

CDR3 DNA: TGTGCCAGCAGCGCCGCCCTCCTGACAGGTAGTTCACCCCTCCACTTT. Encoded protein: CASSAALLTGSSPLHF. The rearrangement links TRBV9 to TRBJ1-6; maybe TRBD1 (6 bases). The germline V gene encodes CDR1 SGDLS and CDR2 YYNGEE. The CDR3 sequence is 16 residues long. V lost 3 bases and J lost 9, with 19 bases in between.

This sequence joins TRBV2 and TRBJ2-5; D is unclear. The germline CDR1 and CDR2 sequences are SNHLY and FYNNEI. The V gene lost 4 bases and the J gene lost 2 bases, with 11 bases spanning the gap. The CDR3 is 14 residues long. CDR3 DNA: TGTGCCAGCAGTGCCTTAACAGAACAAGAGACCCAGTACTTC. Translating gives CASSALTEQETQYF.

The chain recombines TRBV11-2 with TRBJ1-5, with 9 bases identical to TRBD1. Germline V CDR1 and CDR2: SGHAT, FQNNGV. The CDR3 contains 14 residues. Trimming cost V 4 bases and J 7 bases; bases outside gene matches: 5. In DNA, the CDR3 is TGTGCCAGCAGCTCTACAGGGGGCGAACAGCCCCAGCATTTT. It specifies CASSSTGGEQPQHF. The complete variable domain, with remaining parts taken from reference TRBV11-2 and TRBJ1-5, reads EAGVAQSPRYKIIEKRQSVAFWCNPISGHATLYWYQQILGQGPKLLIQFQNNGVVDDSQLPKDRFSAERLKGVDSTLKIQPAKLEDSAVYLCASSSTGGEQPQHFGDGTRLSIL.

The chain is built from TRBV28 and TRBJ2-7; 7 bases line up with TRBD1. From germline, CDR1 is MDHEN and CDR2 SYDVKM. The CDR3 is 16 amino acids. The V segment lost 6 bases and the J segment 3 bases; nucleotides outside the gene matches: 14. The CDR3 nucleotides are TGTGCCAGCAGATCTCAACCCGGGACAGACAACTACGAGCAGTACTTC. This codes for CASRSQPGTDNYEQYF.

The chain carries TRBV9 and TRBJ2-7; TRBD2 aligns across 8 bases. J lost 6 bases, V lost 3 bases, and 5 bases had no gene match. CDR1 and CDR2 (germline): SGDLS, YYNGEE. CDR3 length: 13 amino acids. As DNA, the CDR3 is TGTGCCAGCAGCGCCGTCGGGGGGGTCGAGCAGTACTTC. Its translation: CASSAVGGVEQYF.

The CDR3 spells CASRLVGGLNEQFF. For the CDR3, the DNA is TGTGCCAGCAGACTAGTAGGAGGGTTGAATGAGCAGTTCTTC. V gene TRBV27 combines with J gene TRBJ2-1, with TRBD2 as a possible D gene (6 bases). The CDR3 loop spans 14 amino acids. CDR1 and CDR2 (germline): MNHEY, SMNVEV (reference sequence). The V gene lost 6 bases and the J gene lost 7 bases, with 16 bases spanning the gap.

The V call is TRBV11-2, the J call TRBJ2-7; the D gene is possibly TRBD1 (6 bases). The ends were cut back, 5 bases at V and 2 bases at J, with 19 bases in the middle. This CDR3 spans 16 amino acids. Germline CDR1 SGHAT, CDR2 FQNNGV. CDR3 residues: CASSPTGSAVPYEQYF. CDR3 nucleotides: TGTGCCAGCAGCCCTACAGGGAGCGCCGTCCCCTACGAGCAGTACTTC.

This clone was picked up a small number of times. The J gene is TRBJ1-1, the V gene TRBV5-1; perhaps TRBD1 as D (6 bases). The CDR3 spans 18 residues. The V gene's germline CDR1 is SGHRS and CDR2 YFSETQ. The V end lost 0 bases, the J end lost 0 bases, and 18 bases lay between the germline ends. The CDR3 here is CASSLVPGGPGVNTEAFF. The CDR3 nucleotides read TGCGCCAGCAGCTTGGTTCCGGGGGGCCCAGGGGTGAACACTGAAGCTTTCTTT.

The rearrangement links TRBV6-5 to TRBJ2-1, with 9 bases aligning to TRBD1. The CDR3 runs 15 residues. CDR1 MNHEY and CDR2 SVGAGI come from the germline V gene. Germline trimming cut 5 bases from V and 5 bases from J; bases unmatched to any gene: 7. CDR3 sequence (DNA): TGTGCCAGCAGTGTGGGACAGGGCAGAAACAATGAGCAGTTCTTC. This translates into CASSVGQGRNNEQFF.

This CDR3 reads CASSRTILAGGSGANVLTF. The CDR3 bases are TGTGCCAGCAGCAGGACAATACTAGCGGGGGGTTCTGGGGCCAACGTCCTGACTTTC. The V and J genes are TRBV7-3 and TRBJ2-6; TRBD2 aligns across 12 bases. The V gene end was trimmed by 5 bases and the J gene end by 1 base; junction bases not matched to a gene: 9. The CDR3 spans 19 residues. CDR1 and CDR2 (germline): SGHTA, FQGTGA.